This is a list of T cell receptor beta chains from one sample in a study of response to subunit inactivated influenza vaccine. In TCRdb, the RT-PCR reads were re-called with MiXCR into one record per CDR3 protein. Here the sample spans around 520,000 distinct CDR3 sequences, around 25% being singletons. The sequenced sample was CD4+ T cells sorted from PBMCs, obtained about 5 days after vaccination. These receptors originate from a man aged 50-60 years who received an inactivated influenza vaccine. Both conserved end residues are part of each CDR3. The D gene is left open where the match is weak. Size is omitted from some rows. Given values are once, few, many or a class for expanded clones.

V	J	size	length	D	DNA	CDR3
TRBV20-1	TRBJ2-1	few	12	-	TGCAGTGCTAGAGATCGGGGGACCGAGGAGTTCTTC	CSARDRGTEEFF
TRBV20-1	TRBJ2-7	-	15	TRBD2	TGCAGTGCTAGACAGACTAGCGGAGATTTATACGAGCAGTACTTC	CSARQTSGDLYEQYF
TRBV15	TRBJ1-6	-	18	TRBD1	TGTGCCACCAGCGCGACGTCGAAGAGGACAGGGAATAATTCACCCCTCTACTTT	CATSATSKRTGNNSPLYF
TRBV20-1	TRBJ1-1	-	14	-	TGCAGTGCCGGCCGGGCAGGGCCCAACACTGAAGCTTTCTTT	CSAGRAGPNTEAFF
TRBV9	TRBJ2-3	few	17	TRBD1	TGTGCCAGCAGCGGGACAGGGATAACGTATAGGACAGATACGCAGTATTTT	CASSGTGITYRTDTQYF
TRBV29-1	TRBJ2-1	-	19	TRBD2	TGCAGCGTTGAAGTTTGGAGGACTAGCGGGGGGAGCTCCTACAATGAGCAGTTCTTC	CSVEVWRTSGGSSYNEQFF
TRBV29-1	TRBJ1-3	few	15	-	TGCAGCGCCACCCGGGGGGTCGGCTCTGGAAACACCATATATTTT	CSATRGVGSGNTIYF
TRBV12-3/TRBV12-4	TRBJ1-1	-	12	-	TGTGCCAGCAGTACCCACCCCACGTCGGCTTTCTTT	CASSTHPTSAFF
TRBV29-1	TRBJ2-7	-	14	-	TGCAGCGTTGAAGGGGGCAGGGGTGCGGACGAGCAGTACTTC	CSVEGGRGADEQYF
TRBV3-1	TRBJ2-1	-	11	-	TGTGCCAGCAGCCACCGTACCGAGCAGTTCTTC	CASSHRTEQFF
TRBV5-5	TRBJ1-4	-	18	-	TGTGCCAGCAGTCGGGGATTGGGACCGGGAGACGGGAATGAAAAACTGTTTTTT	CASSRGLGPGDGNEKLFF
TRBV7-2	TRBJ2-7	-	14	-	TGTGCCAGCAGCTTAGCTTACGGCTCCTACGAGCAGTACTTC	CASSLAYGSYEQYF
TRBV6-1	TRBJ1-1	-	14	-	TGTGCCAGCAGTGTAGTCCTTATGAACACTGAAGCTTTCTTT	CASSVVLMNTEAFF
TRBV6-2/TRBV6-3	TRBJ2-1	-	14	TRBD1	TGTGCCAGCACCTATAGACAGGGTTACAATGAGCAGTTCTTC	CASTYRQGYNEQFF
TRBV6-1	TRBJ2-7	-	14	TRBD1	TGTGCCAGCAGGGGGGGGACAGGGCGGTACGAGCAGTACTTC	CASRGGTGRYEQYF
TRBV30	TRBJ1-5	-	14	-	TGTGCCTGGAGTTACAGAGCAAGCAATCAGCCCCAGCATTTT	CAWSYRASNQPQHF
TRBV20-1	TRBJ2-1	-	14	TRBD2	TGCAGTGCCCGAAGGAGCGGGGGGTTGGATGAGCAGTTCTTC	CSARRSGGLDEQFF
TRBV25-1	TRBJ1-5	-	14	-	TGTGCCAGCAGTGATAGGACAGCGTACCAGCCCCAGCATTTT	CASSDRTAYQPQHF
TRBV20-1	TRBJ2-7	-	13	TRBD2	TGCAGTGCCGGGGGGACGGTAACCTACGAGCAGTACTTC	CSAGGTVTYEQYF
TRBV7-8	TRBJ2-5	-	12	-	TGTGCCAGCTACAGGGGGGGAGAGACCCAGTACTTC	CASYRGGETQYF
TRBV2	TRBJ2-1	-	15	-	TGTGCCAGCAGTCCCAGATCCGGCGGCGGCGATGAGCAGTTCTTC	CASSPRSGGGDEQFF
TRBV6-2/TRBV6-3	TRBJ2-7	few	15	-	TGTGCCAGCAGTTACTCCTTTACGGATTCCTACGAGCAGTACTTC	CASSYSFTDSYEQYF
TRBV7-9	TRBJ1-6	few	14	-	TGTGCCAGCAGCTTGGTGGGTTATAATTCACCCCTCCACTTT	CASSLVGYNSPLHF
TRBV5-1	TRBJ1-5	-	16	-	TGCGCCAGCAGCTTGGCCTTGGCAAGGGAGGTTCAGCCCCAGCATTTT	CASSLALAREVQPQHF
TRBV5-1	TRBJ2-5	-	14	-	TGCGCCAGCAGCTTGGGCAGGGTCCCGGAGACCCAGTACTTC	CASSLGRVPETQYF
TRBV7-9	TRBJ2-2	-	16	TRBD2	TGTGCCAGCAGCTCGATAGCGGGAACGAACACCGGGGAGCTGTTTTTT	CASSSIAGTNTGELFF
TRBV12-3/TRBV12-4	TRBJ1-2	few	13	-	TGTGCCAGCAGTTTAGCGCGAGGAGCCGGCTACACCTTC	CASSLARGAGYTF
TRBV12-3/TRBV12-4	TRBJ2-1	once	14	TRBD2	TGTGCCAGCAGTTTAAGACTAGCGGACAATGAGCAGTTCTTC	CASSLRLADNEQFF
TRBV20-1	TRBJ2-2	-	14	-	TGCAGTGCTAGGGGGGAGGTCCCCACCGGGGAGCTGTTTTTT	CSARGEVPTGELFF
TRBV15	TRBJ1-1	-	13	-	TGTGCCACCAGCAGAGCTGGGGACACTGAAGCTTTCTTT	CATSRAGDTEAFF
TRBV5-1	TRBJ2-7	few	15	TRBD1	TGCGCCAGCAGCTCATACCTTGGACAGGGTGAGGAGCAGTACTTC	CASSSYLGQGEEQYF
TRBV7-2	TRBJ2-7	-	14	-	TGTGCCAGCAGCTTAGCTAGGACTGGCGGCGAGCAGTACTTC	CASSLARTGGEQYF
TRBV5-6	TRBJ1-1	few	14	-	TGTGCCAGCAGCTTGGGTCGGAAAAACACTGAAGCTTTCTTT	CASSLGRKNTEAFF
TRBV3-1	TRBJ2-2	-	17	TRBD2	TGTGCCAGCAGCCAAACGGGAGGGGGAATTGGGACCGGGGAGCTGTTTTTT	CASSQTGGGIGTGELFF
TRBV14	TRBJ2-5	-	13	-	TGTGCCAGCAGCCAACAGGGTCCGGAGACCCAGTACTTC	CASSQQGPETQYF
TRBV24-1	TRBJ2-5	-	15	TRBD2	TGTGCCACCAGTGACGGGACTAATTGGGGAGAGACCCAGTACTTC	CATSDGTNWGETQYF
TRBV20-1	TRBJ2-4	few	14	-	TGCAGTGCTGGTCGAGGGGGAAGTAGAAACATTCAGTACTTC	CSAGRGGSRNIQYF
TRBV24-1	TRBJ1-6	few	16	TRBD1	TGTGCCACCAGTGATTCCGGACAGGGGGGAGGTTCACCCCTCCACTTT	CATSDSGQGGGSPLHF
TRBV7-9	TRBJ1-1	-	14	-	TGTGCCAGCAGCTTAGGAGTTGGGGATACCGAAGCTTTCTTT	CASSLGVGDTEAFF
TRBV20-1	TRBJ1-5	few	14	-	TGCAGTGCTAGAGAGGGTTGGGGCAATCAGCCCCAGCATTTT	CSAREGWGNQPQHF
TRBV10-3	TRBJ2-1	-	13	TRBD2	TGTGCCACCTCTAGCGGGGGGGCCGCTGAGCAGTTCTTC	CATSSGGAAEQFF
TRBV19	TRBJ2-6	-	14	-	TGTGCCAGTAGTAAGACTTCTGGGGCCAACGTCCTGACTTTC	CASSKTSGANVLTF
TRBV4-1	TRBJ2-3	few	13	-	TGCGCCAGCAGCCAAGAGGCGTTTTATACGCAGTATTTT	CASSQEAFYTQYF
TRBV5-1	TRBJ2-7	few	16	TRBD1	TGCGCCAGCAGCTTGGCCCCGGCAGGGGGCGGCTACGAGCAGTACTTC	CASSLAPAGGGYEQYF
TRBV4-1	TRBJ2-1	-	17	TRBD1	TGCGCCAGCAGCCCCAGATCGGGACAGGGGTTTTACAATGAGCAGTTCTTC	CASSPRSGQGFYNEQFF
TRBV14	TRBJ1-6	many	14	-	TGTGCCAGCAGCAGGAGGGACCGTAATTCACCCCTCCACTTT	CASSRRDRNSPLHF
TRBV2	TRBJ1-1	-	13	-	TGTGCCAGCAGTGCGGGGGACGGCACTGAAGCTTTCTTT	CASSAGDGTEAFF
TRBV5-1	TRBJ2-7	-	15	TRBD1	TGCGCCAGCAGCTTGGCACAGGGGGCAAGGTACGAGCAGTACTTC	CASSLAQGARYEQYF
TRBV24-1	TRBJ2-5	few	15	-	TGTGCCACCAGTGGAGAGAGGGGAGTCCAAGAGACCCAGTACTTC	CATSGERGVQETQYF
TRBV20-1	TRBJ2-5	few	13	-	TGCAGTGCTATAGGTCAGGGGCCAGAGACCCAGTACTTC	CSAIGQGPETQYF
TRBV12-3/TRBV12-4	TRBJ1-4	many	15	TRBD1	TGTGCCAGCAGTTTAGGGACAGGGGGCGGTGAAAAACTGTTTTTT	CASSLGTGGGEKLFF
TRBV7-8	TRBJ2-1	-	14	-	TGTGCCAGCAGCTTAGTCACGGGAACGAGTGAGCAGTTCTTC	CASSLVTGTSEQFF
TRBV9	TRBJ2-1	-	16	TRBD2	TGTGCCAGCAGCGAGGGGGGGACTAGCGGATACAATGAGCAGTTCTTC	CASSEGGTSGYNEQFF
TRBV18	TRBJ2-1	few	16	TRBD1	TGTGCCAGCTCCCCGACAGGGGGCCGGTCCTACAATGAGCAGTTCTTC	CASSPTGGRSYNEQFF
TRBV5-5	TRBJ1-2	many	15	-	TGTGCCAGCAGCGGCTTACGGGGGAGGAATTATGGCTACACCTTC	CASSGLRGRNYGYTF